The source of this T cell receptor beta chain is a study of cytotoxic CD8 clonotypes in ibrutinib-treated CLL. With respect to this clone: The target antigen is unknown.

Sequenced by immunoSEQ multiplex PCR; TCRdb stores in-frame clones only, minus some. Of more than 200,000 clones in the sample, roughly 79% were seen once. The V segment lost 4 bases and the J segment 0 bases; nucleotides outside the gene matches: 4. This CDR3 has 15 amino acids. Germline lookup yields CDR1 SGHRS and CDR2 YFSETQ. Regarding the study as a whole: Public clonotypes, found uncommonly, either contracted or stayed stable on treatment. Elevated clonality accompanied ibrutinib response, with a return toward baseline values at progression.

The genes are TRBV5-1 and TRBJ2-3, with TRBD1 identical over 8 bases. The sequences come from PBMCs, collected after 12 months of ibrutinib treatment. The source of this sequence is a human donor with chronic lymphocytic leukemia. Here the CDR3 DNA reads TGCGCCAGCAGCCCTGGACAGGGAAGCACAGATACGCAGTATTTT. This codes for CASSPGQGSTDTQYF.